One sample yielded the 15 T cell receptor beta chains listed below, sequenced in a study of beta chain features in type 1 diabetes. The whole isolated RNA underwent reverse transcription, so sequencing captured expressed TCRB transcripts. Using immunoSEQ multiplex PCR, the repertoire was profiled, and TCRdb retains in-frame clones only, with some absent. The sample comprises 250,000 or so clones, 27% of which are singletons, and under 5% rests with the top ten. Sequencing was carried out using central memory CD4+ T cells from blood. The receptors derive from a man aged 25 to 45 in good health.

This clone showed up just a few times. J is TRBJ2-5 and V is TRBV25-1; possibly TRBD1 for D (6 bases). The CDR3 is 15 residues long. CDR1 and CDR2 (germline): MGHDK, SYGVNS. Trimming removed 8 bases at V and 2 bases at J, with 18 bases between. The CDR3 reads CASSQRQATQETQYF. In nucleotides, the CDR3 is TGTGCCAGCTCCCAACGACAGGCTACTCAAGAGACCCAGTACTTC.

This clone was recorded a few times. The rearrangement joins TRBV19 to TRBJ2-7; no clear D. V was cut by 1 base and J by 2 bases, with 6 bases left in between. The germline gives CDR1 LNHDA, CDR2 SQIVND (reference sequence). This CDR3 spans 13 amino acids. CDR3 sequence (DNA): TGTGCCAGTAGTATAGTAGTGGCCTACGAGCAGTACTTC. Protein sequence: CASSIVVAYEQYF.

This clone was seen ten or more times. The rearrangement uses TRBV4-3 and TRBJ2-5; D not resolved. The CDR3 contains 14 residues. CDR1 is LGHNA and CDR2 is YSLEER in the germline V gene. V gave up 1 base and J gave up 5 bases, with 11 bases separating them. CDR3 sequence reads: CASSQVGSGETQYF. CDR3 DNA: TGCGCCAGCAGCCAAGTGGGGTCTGGGGAGACCCAGTACTTC.

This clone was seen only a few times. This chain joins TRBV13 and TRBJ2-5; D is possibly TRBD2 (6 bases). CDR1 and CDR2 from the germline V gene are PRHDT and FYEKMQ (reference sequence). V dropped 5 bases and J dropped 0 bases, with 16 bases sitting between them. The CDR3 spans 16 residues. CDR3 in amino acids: CASSLSLAYYQETQYF. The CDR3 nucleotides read TGTGCCAGCAGCCTCTCTCTAGCGTACTACCAAGAGACCCAGTACTTC.

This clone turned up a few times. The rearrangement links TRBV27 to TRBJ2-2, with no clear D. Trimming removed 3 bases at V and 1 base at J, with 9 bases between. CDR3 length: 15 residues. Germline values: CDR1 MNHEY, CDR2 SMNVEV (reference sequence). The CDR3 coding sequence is TGTGCCAGCAGTTTTTCGCCCATGAACACCGGGGAGCTGTTTTTT. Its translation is CASSFSPMNTGELFF.

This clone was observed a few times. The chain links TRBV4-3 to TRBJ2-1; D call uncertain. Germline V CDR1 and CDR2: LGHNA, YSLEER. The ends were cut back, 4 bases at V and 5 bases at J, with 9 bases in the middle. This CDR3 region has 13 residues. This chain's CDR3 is CASSLERDNEQFF. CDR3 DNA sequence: TGCGCCAGCAGCCTGGAAAGGGACAATGAGCAGTTCTTC.

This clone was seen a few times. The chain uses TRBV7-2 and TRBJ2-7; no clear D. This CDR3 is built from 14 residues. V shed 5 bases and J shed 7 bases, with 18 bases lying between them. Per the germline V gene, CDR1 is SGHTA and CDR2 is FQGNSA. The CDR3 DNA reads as TGTGCCAGCAGCCAAGCCCCCTTTCTAGGAGAGCAGTACTTC. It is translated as CASSQAPFLGEQYF.

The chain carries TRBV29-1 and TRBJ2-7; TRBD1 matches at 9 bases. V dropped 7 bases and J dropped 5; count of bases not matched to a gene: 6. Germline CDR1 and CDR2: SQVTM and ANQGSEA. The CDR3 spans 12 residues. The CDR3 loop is CSARTGVDEQYF. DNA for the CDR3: TGCAGCGCCCGGACAGGGGTGGACGAGCAGTACTTC.

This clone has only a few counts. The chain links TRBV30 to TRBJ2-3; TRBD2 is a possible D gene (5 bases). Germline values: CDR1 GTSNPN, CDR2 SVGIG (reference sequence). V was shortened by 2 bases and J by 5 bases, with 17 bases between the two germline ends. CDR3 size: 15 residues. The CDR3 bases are TGTGCCTGGAGTCGGGCCCCCGATCGGGGAGATACGCAGTATTTT. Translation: CAWSRAPDRGDTQYF. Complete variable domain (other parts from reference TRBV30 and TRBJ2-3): SQTIHQWPATLVQPVGSPLSLECTVEGTSNPNLYWYRQAAGRGLQLLFYSVGIGQISSEVPQNLSASRPQDRQFILSSKKLLLSDSGFYLCAWSRAPDRGDTQYFGPGTRLTVL.

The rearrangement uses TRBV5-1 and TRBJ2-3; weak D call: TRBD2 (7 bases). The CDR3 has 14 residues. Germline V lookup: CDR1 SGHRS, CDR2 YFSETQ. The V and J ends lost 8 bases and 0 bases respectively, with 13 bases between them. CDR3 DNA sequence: TGCGCCAGTACCGGGGGGCCAAGCACAGATACGCAGTATTTT. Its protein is CASTGGPSTDTQYF. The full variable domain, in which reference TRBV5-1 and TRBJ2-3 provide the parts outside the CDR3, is KAGVTQTPRYLIKTRGQQVTLSCSPISGHRSVSWYQQTPGQGLQFLFEYFSETQRNKGNFPGRFSGRQFSNSRSEMNVSTLELGDSALYLCASTGGPSTDTQYFGPGTRLTVL.

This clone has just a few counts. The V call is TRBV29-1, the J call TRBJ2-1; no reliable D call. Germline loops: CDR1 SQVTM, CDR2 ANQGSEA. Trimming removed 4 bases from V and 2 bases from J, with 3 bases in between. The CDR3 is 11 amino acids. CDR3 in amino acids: CSVGPYNEQFF. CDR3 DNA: TGCAGCGTTGGTCCCTACAATGAGCAGTTCTTC.

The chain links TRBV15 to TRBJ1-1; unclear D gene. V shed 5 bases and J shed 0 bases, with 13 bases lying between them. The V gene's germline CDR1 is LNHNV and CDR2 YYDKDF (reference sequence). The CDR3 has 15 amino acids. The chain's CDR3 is CATSGERGLNTEAFF. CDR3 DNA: TGTGCCACCAGCGGCGAACGGGGTCTGAACACTGAAGCTTTCTTT.

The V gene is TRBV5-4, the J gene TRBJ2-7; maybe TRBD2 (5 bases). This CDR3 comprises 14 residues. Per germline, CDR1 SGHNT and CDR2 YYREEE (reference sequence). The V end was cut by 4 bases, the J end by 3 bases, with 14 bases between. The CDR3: CASSTTGYIYEQYF. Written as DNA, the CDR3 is TGTGCCAGCAGCACCACGGGGTATATCTACGAGCAGTACTTC.

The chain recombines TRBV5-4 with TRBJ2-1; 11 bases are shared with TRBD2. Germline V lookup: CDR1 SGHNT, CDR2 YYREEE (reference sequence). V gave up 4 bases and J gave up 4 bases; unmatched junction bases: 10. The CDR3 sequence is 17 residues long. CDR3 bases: TGTGCCAGCAGCGGGTACTCCGGGACTAGCGGTTACAATGAGCAGTTCTTC. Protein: CASSGYSGTSGYNEQFF.

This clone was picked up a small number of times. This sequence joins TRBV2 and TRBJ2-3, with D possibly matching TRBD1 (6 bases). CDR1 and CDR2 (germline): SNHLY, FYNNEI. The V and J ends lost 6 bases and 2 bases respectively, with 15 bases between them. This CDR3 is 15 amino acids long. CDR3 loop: CASSAGTKFTDTQYF. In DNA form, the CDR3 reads TGTGCCAGCAGCGCCGGGACAAAATTCACAGATACGCAGTATTTT. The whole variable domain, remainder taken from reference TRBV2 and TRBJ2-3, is EPEVTQTPSHQVTQMGQEVILRCVPISNHLYFYWYRQILGQKVEFLVSFYNNEISEKSEIFDDQFSVERPDGSNFTLKIRSTKLEDSAMYFCASSAGTKFTDTQYFGPGTRLTVL.